One and the same sample provided the 4 T cell receptor beta chains below, sequenced in a study of long-term antiretroviral therapy in people with HIV. Runs used v3.0 of the immunoSEQ assay and were done at survey level. The repertoire was sequenced with immunoSEQ multiplex PCR; TCRdb's copy has only in-frame clones and lacks some. The top ten clones hold 4.5% to 5% of a sample with 35,000 or so clones, roughly 81% of them seen once. This specimen consisted of unsorted PBMCs, obtained 2.7 to 2.9 years before starting antiretroviral therapy. The receptor set was obtained from a woman aged 25-40 years with HIV.

The gene calls are TRBV6-1 and TRBJ2-7; the match to TRBD1 covers 7 bases. Germline V CDR1 and CDR2: MNHNS, SASEGT. The V and J ends lost 3 bases and 2 bases, in that order; junction bases with no gene match: 7. The CDR3 has 15 amino acids. The CDR3 coding sequence is TGTGCCAGCAGTGACCAGGGGGTCCCGCCCTACGAGCAGTACGTC. Translated: CASSDQGVPPYEQYV.

The CDR3 nucleotides are TGTGCCAGCAGCTTGTTACGGGGCTACACCTTC. Protein: CASSLLRGYTF. This rearrangement joins TRBV5-5 to TRBJ1-2; D unclear. The germline V and J ends were trimmed by 1 base and 8 bases, with 6 bases remaining between them. The CDR3 is 11 amino acids. Per the germline V gene, CDR1 is SGHKS and CDR2 is YYEKEE (reference sequence). Combining the CDR3 with reference TRBV5-5 and TRBJ1-2 gives the whole variable domain DAGVTQSPTHLIKTRGQQVTLRCSPISGHKSVSWYQQVLGQGPQFIFQYYEKEERGRGNFPDRFSARQFPNYSSELNVNALLLGDSALYLCASSLLRGYTFGSGTRLTVV.

This sequence joins TRBV25-1 and TRBJ1-4; the D gene is possibly TRBD1 (6 bases). Germline lookup yields CDR1 MGHDK and CDR2 SYGVNS. The CDR3 has 15 amino acids. Trimming pared 7 bases from V and 6 bases from J, leaving 18 bases between. The DNA of the CDR3 is TGTGCCAGCACGAGGGGGGGTACTGAGGATGAAAAACTGTTTTTT. Amino acid sequence: CASTRGGTEDEKLFF.

The chain employs TRBV7-9 and TRBJ2-2; 11 bases align to TRBD1. This CDR3 contains 16 residues. Trimming at V came to 2 bases and at J to 6 bases, leaving 5 bases not matched to a gene. Germline CDR1 and CDR2: SEHNR and FQNEAQ (reference sequence). DNA for the CDR3: TGTGCCAGCAGCTTACCCGGGACAGGGGGTGCCGGGGAGCTGTTTTTT. Its translation is CASSLPGTGGAGELFF.